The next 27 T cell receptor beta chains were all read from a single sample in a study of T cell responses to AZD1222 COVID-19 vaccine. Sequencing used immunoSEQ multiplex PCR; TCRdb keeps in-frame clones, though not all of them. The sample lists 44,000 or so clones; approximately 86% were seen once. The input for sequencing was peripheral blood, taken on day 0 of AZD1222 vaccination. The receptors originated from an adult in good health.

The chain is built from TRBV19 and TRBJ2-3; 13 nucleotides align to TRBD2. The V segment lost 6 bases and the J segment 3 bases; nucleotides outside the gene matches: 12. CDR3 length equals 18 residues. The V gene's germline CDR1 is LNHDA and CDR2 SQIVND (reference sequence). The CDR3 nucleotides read TGTGCCAGTAGCCGAGGACTAGCGGGAGTTGGACATACAGATACGCAGTATTTT. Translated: CASSRGLAGVGHTDTQYF.

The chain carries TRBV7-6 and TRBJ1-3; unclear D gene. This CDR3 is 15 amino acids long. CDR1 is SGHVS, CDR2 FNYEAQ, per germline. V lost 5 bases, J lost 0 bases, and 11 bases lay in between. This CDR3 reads CASSLQRRSGNTIYF. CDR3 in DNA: TGTGCCAGCAGCCTACAGCGACGCTCTGGAAACACCATATATTTT.

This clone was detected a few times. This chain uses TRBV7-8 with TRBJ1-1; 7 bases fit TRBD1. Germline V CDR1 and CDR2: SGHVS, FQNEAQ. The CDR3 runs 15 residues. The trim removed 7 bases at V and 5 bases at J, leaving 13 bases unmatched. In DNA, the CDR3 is TGTGCCAGCACCGCTGAGAGGGGGCGGAGGACTGAAGCTTTCTTT. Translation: CASTAERGRRTEAFF. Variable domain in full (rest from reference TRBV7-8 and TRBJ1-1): GAGVSQSPRYKVAKRGQDVALRCDPISGHVSLFWYQQALGQGPEFLTYFQNEAQLDKSGLPSDRFFAERPEGSVSTLKIQRTQQEDSAVYLCASTAERGRRTEAFFGQGTRLTVV.

In DNA, the CDR3 is TGTGCCAGCAGTTTATTCTCCCTGAAAGATAGCAATCAGCCCCAGCATTTT. This gives the protein CASSLFSLKDSNQPQHF. The J gene is TRBJ1-5, the V gene TRBV28; no reliable D call. The CDR3 spans 17 residues. V was trimmed by 1 base and J by 0 bases, leaving 13 bases between them. CDR1 and CDR2 from the germline V gene are MDHEN and SYDVKM.

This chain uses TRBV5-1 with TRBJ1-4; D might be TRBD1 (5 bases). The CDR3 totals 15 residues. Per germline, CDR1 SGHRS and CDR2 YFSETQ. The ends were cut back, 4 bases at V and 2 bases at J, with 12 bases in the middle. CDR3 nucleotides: TGCGCCAGCAGCGAGCAGGGAGGCACTAATGAAAAACTGTTTTTT. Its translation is CASSEQGGTNEKLFF. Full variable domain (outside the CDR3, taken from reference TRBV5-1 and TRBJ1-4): KAGVTQTPRYLIKTRGQQVTLSCSPISGHRSVSWYQQTPGQGLQFLFEYFSETQRNKGNFPGRFSGRQFSNSRSEMNVSTLELGDSALYLCASSEQGGTNEKLFFGSGTQLSVL.

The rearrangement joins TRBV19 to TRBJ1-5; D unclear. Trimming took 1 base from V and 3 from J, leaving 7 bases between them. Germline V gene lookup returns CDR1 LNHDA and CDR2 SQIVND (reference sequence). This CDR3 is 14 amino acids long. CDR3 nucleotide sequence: TGTGCCAGTAGTATAGTGGGGAACAATCAGCCCCAGCATTTT. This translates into CASSIVGNNQPQHF.

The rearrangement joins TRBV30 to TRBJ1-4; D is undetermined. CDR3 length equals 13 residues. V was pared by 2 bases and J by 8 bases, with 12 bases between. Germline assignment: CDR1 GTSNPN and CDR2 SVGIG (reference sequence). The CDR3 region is CAWSKIDEEKLFF. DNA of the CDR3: TGTGCCTGGAGTAAAATTGACGAAGAAAAACTGTTTTTT.

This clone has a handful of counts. CDR3 sequence reads: CASSPKSWTGIYEQYF. CDR3 in DNA: TGTGCCAGCAGCCCGAAGAGTTGGACAGGGATCTACGAGCAGTACTTC. This chain joins TRBV28 and TRBJ2-7; 8 bases are shared with TRBD1. This CDR3 contains 16 residues. The junction had 13 bases not matched to a gene; V was cut back by 6 bases and J by 3 bases. In germline, CDR1 is MDHEN, CDR2 SYDVKM.

This chain's CDR3 is CASSPDPRYEQYF. CDR3 DNA sequence: TGTGCCAGCAGTCCGGACCCCAGGTACGAGCAGTACTTC. This chain links TRBV27 with TRBJ2-7; D unresolved. The CDR3 is made up of 13 amino acids. Germline CDR1 and CDR2: MNHEY and SMNVEV (reference sequence). Trimming left V 5 bases short and J 4 bases short, with 12 bases between.

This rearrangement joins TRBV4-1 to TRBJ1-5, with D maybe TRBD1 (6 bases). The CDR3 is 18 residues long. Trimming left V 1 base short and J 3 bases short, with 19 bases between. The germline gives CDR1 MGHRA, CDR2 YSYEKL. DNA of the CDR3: TGCGCCAGCAGCCAAGCGCCTGGTAAGGGGGGGATCAATCAGCCCCAGCATTTT. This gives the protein CASSQAPGKGGINQPQHF.

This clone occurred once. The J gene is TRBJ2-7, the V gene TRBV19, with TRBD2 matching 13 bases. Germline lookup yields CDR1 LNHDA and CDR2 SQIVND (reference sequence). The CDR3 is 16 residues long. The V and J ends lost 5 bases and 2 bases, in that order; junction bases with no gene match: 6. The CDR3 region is CASSRLGLAGTYEQYF. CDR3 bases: TGTGCCAGTAGTCGTCTGGGACTAGCGGGAACCTACGAGCAGTACTTC. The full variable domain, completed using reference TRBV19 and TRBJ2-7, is DGGITQSPKYLFRKEGQNVTLSCEQNLNHDAMYWYRQDPGQGLRLIYYSQIVNDFQKGDIAEGYSVSREKKESFPLTVTSAQKNPTAFYLCASSRLGLAGTYEQYFGPGTRLTVT.

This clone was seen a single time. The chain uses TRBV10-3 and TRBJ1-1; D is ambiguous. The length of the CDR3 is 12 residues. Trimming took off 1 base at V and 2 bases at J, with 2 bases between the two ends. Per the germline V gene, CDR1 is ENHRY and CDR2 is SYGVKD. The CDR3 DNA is TGTGCCATCAGTGAGTATAACACTGAAGCTTTCTTT. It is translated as CAISEYNTEAFF.

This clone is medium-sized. This chain's CDR3 is CASSLREVTPYNEQFF. The CDR3 nucleotides read TGTGCCAGCAGCTTGAGGGAGGTGACACCCTACAATGAGCAGTTCTTC. The V and J genes are TRBV5-5 and TRBJ2-1, with D possibly matching TRBD2 (6 bases). V was shortened by 1 base and J by 2 bases, with 13 bases between the two germline ends. This CDR3 comprises 16 residues. CDR1 SGHKS and CDR2 YYEKEE come from the germline V gene (reference sequence). The full variable domain, rest sourced from reference TRBV5-5 and TRBJ2-1, is DAGVTQSPTHLIKTRGQQVTLRCSPISGHKSVSWYQQVLGQGPQFIFQYYEKEERGRGNFPDRFSARQFPNYSSELNVNALLLGDSALYLCASSLREVTPYNEQFFGPGTRLTVL.

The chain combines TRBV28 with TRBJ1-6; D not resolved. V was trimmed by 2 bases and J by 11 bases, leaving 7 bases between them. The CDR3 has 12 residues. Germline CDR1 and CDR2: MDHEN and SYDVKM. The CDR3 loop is CASSLPTTPLHF. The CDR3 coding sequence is TGTGCCAGCAGTTTACCTACGACACCCCTCCACTTT.

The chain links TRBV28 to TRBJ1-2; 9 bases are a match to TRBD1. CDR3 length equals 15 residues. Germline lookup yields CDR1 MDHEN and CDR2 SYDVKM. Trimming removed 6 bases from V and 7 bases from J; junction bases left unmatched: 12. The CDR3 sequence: CASSLQGAVVIGYTF. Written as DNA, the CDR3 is TGTGCCAGCAGCCTACAGGGGGCGGTGGTTATTGGCTACACCTTC.

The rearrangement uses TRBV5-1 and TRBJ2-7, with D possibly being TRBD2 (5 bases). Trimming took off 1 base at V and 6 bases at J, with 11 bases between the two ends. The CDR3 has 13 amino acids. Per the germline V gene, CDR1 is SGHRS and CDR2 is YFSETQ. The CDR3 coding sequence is TGCGCCAGCAGCTTGACGTCAGGAGGCGAGCAGTACTTC. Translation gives CASSLTSGGEQYF.

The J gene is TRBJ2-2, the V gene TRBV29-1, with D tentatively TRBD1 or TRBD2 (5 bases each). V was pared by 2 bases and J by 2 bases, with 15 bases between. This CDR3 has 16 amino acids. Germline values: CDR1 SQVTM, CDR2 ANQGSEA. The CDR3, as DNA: TGCAGCGTTGAAATCGAAGGGGACCTCAACACCGGGGAGCTGTTTTTT. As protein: CSVEIEGDLNTGELFF.

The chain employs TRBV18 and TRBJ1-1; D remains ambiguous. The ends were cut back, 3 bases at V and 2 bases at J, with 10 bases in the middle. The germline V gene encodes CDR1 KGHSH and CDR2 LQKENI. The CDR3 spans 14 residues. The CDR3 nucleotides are TGTGCCAGCTCACCGTCCACCAGTAACACTGAAGCTTTCTTT. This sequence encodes CASSPSTSNTEAFF.

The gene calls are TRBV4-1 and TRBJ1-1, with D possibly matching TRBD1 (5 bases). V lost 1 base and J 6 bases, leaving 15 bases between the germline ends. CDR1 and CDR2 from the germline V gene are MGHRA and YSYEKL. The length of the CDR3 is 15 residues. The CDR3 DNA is TGCGCCAGCAGCCAAGGGCGCTGGGGGGAGGCTGAAGCTTTCTTT. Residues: CASSQGRWGEAEAFF.

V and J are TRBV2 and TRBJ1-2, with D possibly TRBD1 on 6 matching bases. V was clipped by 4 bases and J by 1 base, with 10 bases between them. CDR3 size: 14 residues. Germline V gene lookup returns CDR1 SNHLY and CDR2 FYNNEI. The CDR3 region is CASSGTGINYGYTF. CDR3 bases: TGTGCCAGCAGTGGTACAGGGATTAACTATGGCTACACCTTC. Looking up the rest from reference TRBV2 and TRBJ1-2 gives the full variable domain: EPEVTQTPSHQVTQMGQEVILRCVPISNHLYFYWYRQILGQKVEFLVSFYNNEISEKSEIFDDQFSVERPDGSNFTLKIRSTKLEDSAMYFCASSGTGINYGYTFGSGTRLTVV.

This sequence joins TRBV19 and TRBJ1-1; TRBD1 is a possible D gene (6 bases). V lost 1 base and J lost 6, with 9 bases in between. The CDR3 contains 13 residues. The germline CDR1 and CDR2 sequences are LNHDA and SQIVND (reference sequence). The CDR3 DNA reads TGTGCCAGTAGTATAGTTGAGGGGGCTGAAGCTTTCTTT. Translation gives CASSIVEGAEAFF.

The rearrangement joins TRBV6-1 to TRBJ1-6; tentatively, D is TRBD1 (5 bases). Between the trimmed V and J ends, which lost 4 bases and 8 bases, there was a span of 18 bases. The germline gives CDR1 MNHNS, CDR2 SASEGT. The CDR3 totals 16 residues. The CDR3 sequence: CASSGGSNGVDSPLHF. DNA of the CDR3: TGTGCCAGCAGTGGGGGGTCAAATGGGGTGGATTCACCCCTCCACTTT.

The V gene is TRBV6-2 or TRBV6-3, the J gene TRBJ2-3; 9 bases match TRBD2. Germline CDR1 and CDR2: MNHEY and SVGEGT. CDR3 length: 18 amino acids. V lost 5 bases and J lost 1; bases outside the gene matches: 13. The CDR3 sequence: CASSRVSGSMVRTDTQYF. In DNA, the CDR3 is TGTGCCAGCAGTCGCGTTAGCGGGAGTATGGTGCGCACAGATACGCAGTATTTT.

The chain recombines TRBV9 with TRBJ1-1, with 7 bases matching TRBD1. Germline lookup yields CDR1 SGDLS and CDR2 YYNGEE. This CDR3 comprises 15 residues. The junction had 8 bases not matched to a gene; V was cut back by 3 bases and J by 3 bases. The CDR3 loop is CASSAGSQGDTEAFF. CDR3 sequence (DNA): TGTGCCAGCAGCGCCGGTTCCCAGGGGGACACTGAAGCTTTCTTT.

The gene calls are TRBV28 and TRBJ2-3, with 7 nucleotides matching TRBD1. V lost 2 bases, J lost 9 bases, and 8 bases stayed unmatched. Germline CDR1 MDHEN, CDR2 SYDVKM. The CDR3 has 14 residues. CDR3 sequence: CASSLLRQGGTQYF. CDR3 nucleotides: TGTGCCAGCAGTTTACTCAGACAGGGTGGCACGCAGTATTTT.

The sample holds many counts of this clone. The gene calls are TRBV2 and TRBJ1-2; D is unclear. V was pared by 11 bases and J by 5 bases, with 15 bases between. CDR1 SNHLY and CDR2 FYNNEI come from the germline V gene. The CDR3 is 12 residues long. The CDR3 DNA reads TGTGCCGCCATTGACCGGGAGTATGGCTACACCTTC. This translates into CAAIDREYGYTF.

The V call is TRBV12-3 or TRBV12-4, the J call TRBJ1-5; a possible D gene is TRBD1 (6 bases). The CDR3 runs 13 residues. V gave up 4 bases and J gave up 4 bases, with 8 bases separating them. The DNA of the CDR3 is TGTGCCAGCAGTTATGACAGGAATCAGCCCCAGCATTTT. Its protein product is CASSYDRNQPQHF.